One sample yielded the 30 T cell receptor beta chains listed below, sequenced in a study of blood T cells in healthy people across ages. It was with a sample-barcoded 5' primer and a J-beta primer mix that a second PCR of roughly 7 to 12 cycles was run. TCRdb fed the 5' RACE reads into MiXCR, producing one record per CDR3 protein. Among 950,000 to 1,200,000 distinct CDR3 sequences, under 40% were seen once, and the ten largest hold roughly 14%. The specimen was blood. Source of these receptors: a man aged 18 to 35 in good health.

There are many counts of this clonotype. The genes are TRBV29-1 and TRBJ1-1; D unclear. The germline V and J ends were trimmed by 4 bases and 3 bases, with 6 bases remaining between them. The V gene's germline CDR1 is SQVTM and CDR2 ANQGSEA. This CDR3 spans 11 amino acids. DNA for the CDR3: TGCAGCGTTGGGCTGGACACTGAAGCTTTCTTT. This codes for CSVGLDTEAFF.

Ten or more counts support this clonotype. The chain combines TRBV9 with TRBJ2-3; 15 bases fit TRBD2. V lost 3 bases and J lost 5; bases outside the gene matches: 4. The CDR3 length is 16 residues. Per the germline V gene, CDR1 is SGDLS and CDR2 is YYNGEE. The CDR3 region is CASSGTSGGAEDTQYF. The CDR3, as DNA: TGTGCCAGCAGCGGGACTAGCGGGGGGGCAGAAGATACGCAGTATTTT.

This chain connects TRBV4-3 to TRBJ2-5; D tentatively fits TRBD1 or TRBD2 (5 bases each). Per the germline V gene, CDR1 is LGHNA and CDR2 is YSLEER. The germline V and J ends were trimmed by 3 bases and 11 bases, with 31 bases remaining between them. The CDR3 is 18 residues long. CDR3 nucleotide sequence: TGCGCCAGCAGCCAGCGTTCTTGGGAAAATGAGGAGGACAATGAGCAGTACTTC. Protein product: CASSQRSWENEEDNEQYF.

V is TRBV7-2 and J is TRBJ1-2; D possibly corresponds to TRBD1 (6 bases). This CDR3 is 15 amino acids long. The ends were cut back, 4 bases at V and 4 bases at J, with 16 bases in the middle. Looked up from germline, CDR1 is SGHTA and CDR2 is FQGNSA. Here the CDR3 reads CASSSGTTPFYGYTF. In DNA form, the CDR3 reads TGTGCCAGCAGCTCCGGGACAACACCTTTCTATGGCTACACCTTC.

J is TRBJ2-3 and V is TRBV4-2, with 8 positions matching TRBD2. Trimming cost V 8 bases and J 2 bases; bases outside gene matches: 12. The CDR3 contains 16 residues. Germline CDR1 reads LGHNA; CDR2 reads YNFKEQ. Here the CDR3 DNA reads TGTGCCAGCGGACCGGGACTAGAGTCCCTCACAGATACGCAGTATTTT. This codes for CASGPGLESLTDTQYF.

The chain recombines TRBV5-1 with TRBJ1-1, with TRBD1 as a possible D gene (5 bases). Germline lookup yields CDR1 SGHRS and CDR2 YFSETQ. CDR3 size: 14 residues. Trimming cost V 6 bases and J 1 base, with 13 bases left between them. CDR3 in amino acids: CASNEGQANTEAFF. CDR3 nucleotides: TGCGCCAGCAACGAAGGACAAGCGAACACTGAAGCTTTCTTT.

V is TRBV6-5 and J is TRBJ1-1, with 8 bases matching TRBD1. CDR1 is MNHEY and CDR2 is SVGAGI in the germline V gene. V shed 4 bases, J shed 0 bases, and the junction held 4 bases outside the gene matches. The CDR3 is 15 residues long. The CDR3 sequence: CASSWTGNMNTEAFF. The CDR3 bases are TGTGCCAGCAGTTGGACAGGGAACATGAACACTGAAGCTTTCTTT.

This clonotype was seen a single time. This likely comes from a read error, as the CDR3 has no conserved phenylalanine or tryptophan at its end. The V gene is TRBV20-1, the J gene TRBJ1-2; 7 bases map to TRBD1. Germline V gene data show CDR1 as DFQATT and CDR2 as SNEGSKA (reference sequence). The CDR3 totals 13 residues. The ends lost 6 bases at V and 5 bases at J; junction bases unmatched: 9. CDR3 sequence (DNA): TGCAGTGCCTCCTCAGAGGGGGCATATGGCTACACCTCC. Its protein product is CSASSEGAYGYTS.

This sequence joins TRBV6-1 and TRBJ2-3; D not certain. This CDR3 is built from 14 residues. Germline CDR1 is MNHNS and CDR2 is SASEGT. The V end lost 4 bases, the J end lost 0 bases, and 8 bases lay between the germline ends. CDR3 sequence reads: CASSGRPSTDTQYF. In DNA form, the CDR3 reads TGTGCCAGCAGTGGCAGACCTAGCACAGATACGCAGTATTTT.

This clonotype was seen a few times. The rearrangement uses TRBV5-5 and TRBJ1-4, with 8 bases matching TRBD1. V gave up 1 base and J gave up 5 bases; unmatched junction bases: 4. Germline lookup yields CDR1 SGHKS and CDR2 YYEKEE (reference sequence). There are 15 residues in the CDR3. The CDR3 region is CASSLSTGANEKLFF. The CDR3 DNA reads TGTGCCAGCAGCTTGTCGACAGGGGCGAATGAAAAACTGTTTTTT.

This clonotype has a handful of counts. The rearrangement joins TRBV7-9 to TRBJ1-2, with TRBD1 as a possible D gene (5 bases). The CDR3 extends over 14 amino acids. V lost 3 bases to trimming and J lost 4 bases, with 12 bases between them. Per germline, CDR1 SEHNR and CDR2 FQNEAQ (reference sequence). The CDR3 nucleotides read TGTGCCAGCAGCTTGTCAGGGATTGTCTATGGCTACACCTTC. Translated: CASSLSGIVYGYTF.

The rearrangement uses TRBV5-1 and TRBJ2-7, with D uncertain. The ends were cut back, 6 bases at V and 3 bases at J, with 16 bases in the middle. Germline V gene data show CDR1 as SGHRS and CDR2 as YFSETQ. This CDR3 has 14 residues. The CDR3 sequence: CASMEASRYYEQYF. Written as DNA, the CDR3 is TGCGCCAGCATGGAAGCGTCAAGATACTACGAGCAGTACTTC. Combining the CDR3 with reference TRBV5-1 and TRBJ2-7 gives the whole variable domain KAGVTQTPRYLIKTRGQQVTLSCSPISGHRSVSWYQQTPGQGLQFLFEYFSETQRNKGNFPGRFSGRQFSNSRSEMNVSTLELGDSALYLCASMEASRYYEQYFGPGTRLTVT.

The chain is built from TRBV3-1 and TRBJ2-5, with D perhaps TRBD1 (8 bases). V shed 0 bases and J shed 2 bases, with 25 bases lying between them. CDR3 length equals 20 residues. CDR1 LGHDT and CDR2 YNNKEL come from the germline V gene (reference sequence). In DNA, the CDR3 is TGTGCCAGCAGCCAAGATCGAGAGACAGGGGTAGGGGGGGCTCAAGAGACCCAGTACTTC. Translated, it gives CASSQDRETGVGGAQETQYF.

The CDR3 DNA is TGTGCCAGCACTCCGGGGTTAGGCCATGGCTACACCTTC. It translates to CASTPGLGHGYTF. V is TRBV7-9 and J is TRBJ1-2, with D unresolved. In germline, CDR1 is SEHNR, CDR2 FQNEAQ (reference sequence). This CDR3 region has 13 residues. Trimming stripped 7 bases from V and 6 bases from J, with 15 bases between.

In this sample, this clonotype turned up many times. The V gene is TRBV7-9, the J gene TRBJ2-1; tentatively, D is TRBD1 or TRBD2 (5 bases each). Trimming stripped 8 bases from V and 5 bases from J, with 13 bases between. The CDR3 is 13 residues long. Germline V gives CDR1 SEHNR, CDR2 FQNEAQ (reference sequence). The CDR3 sequence: CASQGPDNNEQFF. In DNA form, the CDR3 reads TGTGCCAGCCAGGGACCGGACAACAATGAGCAGTTCTTC.

This clonotype was recorded only once. The chain recombines TRBV29-1 with TRBJ2-7; 7 nucleotides agree with TRBD2. Germline trimming cut 4 bases from V and 0 bases from J; bases unmatched to any gene: 12. The CDR3 spans 16 residues. Germline values: CDR1 SQVTM, CDR2 ANQGSEA. Here the CDR3 reads CSVGPLPGGSSYEQYF. The CDR3 bases are TGCAGCGTTGGTCCCCTCCCGGGGGGTTCCTCCTACGAGCAGTACTTC.

The chain uses TRBV6-4 and TRBJ2-3; tentatively, D is TRBD1 (6 bases). The V end was cut by 6 bases, the J end by 0 bases, with 13 bases between. CDR3 length equals 15 residues. CDR1 is MRHNA and CDR2 is SNTAGT in the germline V gene. Written as DNA, the CDR3 is TGTGCCAGCAGGAGGGACATATCTAGCACAGATACGCAGTATTTT. Translation: CASRRDISSTDTQYF.

A few counts support this clonotype. This chain links TRBV12-3 or TRBV12-4 with TRBJ2-2; D not resolved. Between the trimmed V and J ends, which lost 3 bases and 2 bases, there was a span of 7 bases. There are 14 residues in the CDR3. For the CDR3, the DNA is TGTGCCAGCAGTTTTGGCCCTAACACCGGGGAGCTGTTTTTT. Residues: CASSFGPNTGELFF.

This clonotype was observed a few times. This chain links TRBV7-6 with TRBJ2-7; perhaps D is TRBD1 or TRBD2 (5 bases each). V dropped 0 bases and J dropped 7 bases, with 13 bases sitting between them. The CDR3 has 14 residues. From germline, CDR1 is SGHVS and CDR2 FNYEAQ. In DNA, the CDR3 is TGTGCCAGCAGCTTAGCGGGGACCGCTGAAGAGCAGTACTTC. It codes for CASSLAGTAEEQYF. Full variable domain (missing parts from reference TRBV7-6 and TRBJ2-7): GAGVSQSPRYKVTKRGQDVALRCDPISGHVSLYWYRQALGQGPEFLTYFNYEAQQDKSGLPNDRFSAERPEGSISTLTIQRTEQRDSAMYRCASSLAGTAEEQYFGPGTRLTVT.

The chain has TRBV20-1 and TRBJ1-1; TRBD1 aligns across 10 bases. Germline values: CDR1 DFQATT, CDR2 SNEGSKA (reference sequence). The CDR3 totals 13 residues. CDR3 sequence (DNA): TGCAGGGCGACAGGGGGCATGAACACTGAAGCTTTCTTT. Protein sequence: CRATGGMNTEAFF.

This clonotype was seen just once. The chain links TRBV19 to TRBJ1-1; D is unresolved. Trimming removed 1 base at V and 8 bases at J, with 14 bases between. CDR1 is LNHDA and CDR2 is SQIVND in the germline V gene (reference sequence). The CDR3 has 14 residues. CDR3 nucleotide sequence: TGTGCCAGTAGTATAGGACAAAAGAATGTAGAAGCTTTCTTT. This encodes CASSIGQKNVEAFF.

The chain combines TRBV12-3 or TRBV12-4 with TRBJ1-4; maybe TRBD1 (6 bases). The CDR3 totals 15 residues. V was pared by 8 bases and J by 0 bases, with 13 bases between. DNA for the CDR3: TGTGCCAGCCGGGGGCAGACTGCAACTAATGAAAAACTGTTTTTT. As protein: CASRGQTATNEKLFF.

This chain connects TRBV9 to TRBJ1-1; 8 nucleotides match TRBD1. The V segment lost 6 bases and the J segment 1 base; nucleotides outside the gene matches: 11. This CDR3 contains 16 residues. Germline CDR1 is SGDLS and CDR2 is YYNGEE. This CDR3 reads CASTENTGGENTEAFF. The CDR3 DNA reads TGTGCCAGCACCGAAAATACAGGGGGGGAGAACACTGAAGCTTTCTTT.

This clonotype was recorded a few times. The V and J genes are TRBV10-3 and TRBJ1-2, with no clear D. Trimming left V 4 bases short and J 5 bases short, with 14 bases between. Germline V gene data show CDR1 as ENHRY and CDR2 as SYGVKD. The CDR3 totals 14 residues. CDR3 coding DNA: TGTGCCATCAGTGCTTATCTGGGGAGTTATGGCTACACCTTC. Protein: CAISAYLGSYGYTF.

This clonotype was counted a few times. The rearrangement joins TRBV6-5 to TRBJ2-4, with D tentatively TRBD1 (5 bases). Trimming took off 3 bases at V and 0 bases at J, with 9 bases between the two ends. CDR3 size: 15 residues. CDR1 and CDR2 (germline): MNHEY, SVGAGI. In DNA form, the CDR3 reads TGTGCCAGCAGTTATGTGGGGCTAGCCAAAAACATTCAGTACTTC. Translating gives CASSYVGLAKNIQYF.

The chain links TRBV20-1 to TRBJ2-1; D is possibly TRBD1 or TRBD2 (5 bases each). The V gene lost 5 bases and the J gene lost 5 bases, with 19 bases spanning the gap. The germline V gene has CDR1 DFQATT and CDR2 SNEGSKA (reference sequence). This CDR3 comprises 15 residues. The CDR3 sequence: CSAQASGAQNNEQFF. CDR3 in DNA: TGCAGTGCTCAGGCCTCCGGGGCGCAAAACAATGAGCAGTTCTTC.

The chain links TRBV9 to TRBJ2-2; 9 nucleotides match TRBD1. CDR1 is SGDLS, CDR2 YYNGEE, per germline. The CDR3 has 16 amino acids. Trimming removed 3 bases from V and 6 bases from J; junction bases left unmatched: 9. The CDR3 here is CASSGITGGAAGELFF. The CDR3 nucleotides read TGTGCCAGCAGCGGGATAACAGGGGGCGCGGCCGGGGAGCTGTTTTTT.

The chain joins TRBV25-1 to TRBJ1-6, with 7 bases that match TRBD1. Trimming cost V 4 bases and J 6 bases; bases outside gene matches: 3. The V gene's germline CDR1 is MGHDK and CDR2 SYGVNS. This CDR3 has 14 residues. The CDR3 region has the DNA TGTGCCAGCAGTGGGACAGGTTTTAATTCACCCCTCCACTTT. Its translation is CASSGTGFNSPLHF.

The rearrangement uses TRBV7-9 and TRBJ1-1; D remains ambiguous. The CDR3 extends over 15 amino acids. V shed 1 base and J shed 1 base, with 10 bases lying between them. Germline V gene sequence: CDR1 SEHNR, CDR2 FQNEAQ (reference sequence). This CDR3 is CASSLGPWKNTEAFF. CDR3 DNA: TGTGCCAGCAGCTTAGGGCCTTGGAAGAACACTGAAGCTTTCTTT.

For this clonotype: This may be a read error: a much more frequent sequence differs by one nucleotide. The chain combines TRBV11-2 with TRBJ2-1; D ambiguous. Germline CDR1 reads SGHAT; CDR2 reads FQNNGV. The CDR3 is 16 residues long. Trimming stripped 5 bases from V and 4 bases from J, with 18 bases between. DNA for the CDR3: TGTGCCAGCAGCCCGAGAGGCCGGCCGGTTTACAATGAGCAGTTCTTC. Its protein product is CASSPRGRPVYNEQFF.